The sample holds one count of the clone carrying this TCR beta chain. V was pared by 4 bases and J by 4 bases, with 19 bases between. CDR1 SGHTA and CDR2 FQGTGA come from the germline V gene. The CDR3 is 16 residues long. These data are taken from a study of shared T cell receptors in the human thymus. The data were produced by immunoSEQ multiplex PCR, yet TCRdb's version contains in-frame clones alone and is incomplete. Of more than 300,000 clones in the sample, over 90% were seen once. The chain uses TRBV7-3 and TRBJ1-1; D is perhaps TRBD1 (6 bases). The sequencing input was thymocytes. The receptor comes from a human donor. The CDR3 spells CASSSLTYGGITEAFF. CDR3 in DNA: TGTGCCAGCAGCTCCCTAACGTATGGGGGCATCACTGAAGCTTTCTTT.